These 22 T cell receptor beta chains came from one sample sequenced in a study of blood T cell repertoires in COVID-19. Profiling relied on immunoSEQ multiplex PCR, and the TCRdb table lists in-frame clones only, not all of them. The repertoire holds some 41,000 clones, with nearly 90% as singletons. Specimen: peripheral blood. These receptors all come from a man between 65 and 85 years old with active COVID-19.

The CDR3 here is CASSRGSGQGGGGYTF. CDR3 DNA: TGTGCCAGCAGCCGAGGATCCGGACAGGGCGGCGGTGGCTACACCTTC. The V call is TRBV5-6, the J call TRBJ1-2; 8 bases are shared with TRBD1. The V gene's germline CDR1 is SGHDT and CDR2 YYEEEE. The V segment lost 4 bases and the J segment 7 bases; nucleotides outside the gene matches: 15. This CDR3 region has 16 residues.

The genes are TRBV7-2 and TRBJ2-7; 9 positions match TRBD2. Germline V CDR1 and CDR2: SGHTA, FQGNSA. The CDR3 is 15 amino acids. Trimming took 5 bases from V and 7 from J; bases not matched to a gene: 12. The CDR3 reads CASSPQRGAPSEQYF. In nucleotides, the CDR3 is TGTGCCAGCAGCCCCCAGCGGGGGGCCCCGAGTGAGCAGTACTTC.

V and J are TRBV5-1 and TRBJ2-5, with 10 nucleotides matching TRBD2. V shed 3 bases, J shed 0 bases, and the junction held 2 bases outside the gene matches. The germline V gene encodes CDR1 SGHRS and CDR2 YFSETQ. The CDR3 has 15 amino acids. This CDR3 reads CASSYSGGHQETQYF. DNA of the CDR3: TGCGCCAGCAGCTATAGCGGGGGGCACCAAGAGACCCAGTACTTC.

The V gene is TRBV4-1, the J gene TRBJ1-3; tentatively, D is TRBD1 (5 bases). In germline, CDR1 is MGHRA, CDR2 YSYEKL. Trimming left V 1 base short and J 2 bases short, with 9 bases between. The CDR3 is 15 residues long. CDR3: CASSQAGGTGNTIYF. CDR3 nucleotides: TGCGCCAGCAGCCAAGCCGGGGGAACTGGAAACACCATATATTTT.

The chain has TRBV11-3 and TRBJ2-3; possible D gene TRBD2, 6 bases. CDR1 is SGHNT and CDR2 is YENEEA in the germline V gene. The V end lost 5 bases, the J end lost 2 bases, and 11 bases lay between the germline ends. The CDR3 is 14 amino acids. This CDR3 reads CASSPGGVTDTQYF. As DNA, the CDR3 is TGTGCCAGCAGCCCCGGGGGAGTCACAGATACGCAGTATTTT.

Only a few counts were recorded for this clone. J is TRBJ2-7 and V is TRBV3-1 (or the pseudogene TRBV3-2), with 7 bases that match TRBD1. Germline CDR1 is LGHDT and CDR2 is YNNKEL (reference sequence). The CDR3 totals 14 residues. Germline trimming cut 2 bases from V and 3 bases from J; bases unmatched to any gene: 4. The CDR3 sequence is CASSQTTGSYEQYF. As DNA, the CDR3 is TGTGCCAGCAGCCAAACGACAGGGAGCTACGAGCAGTACTTC.

The chain uses TRBV11-1 and TRBJ1-6; D is unresolved. Germline-derived CDR1 and CDR2 are SGHAT and FQDESV (reference sequence). V lost 4 bases to trimming and J lost 0 bases, with 7 bases between them. The CDR3 contains 15 residues. CDR3 in amino acids: CASSSDSSYNSPLHF. CDR3 in DNA: TGTGCCAGCAGCTCCGATAGCTCCTATAATTCACCCCTCCACTTT.

The V gene is TRBV3-1 (or the pseudogene TRBV3-2), the J gene TRBJ1-1; perhaps TRBD1 as D (6 bases). Trimming pared 0 bases from V and 4 bases from J, leaving 9 bases between. Germline-derived CDR1 and CDR2 are LGHDT and YNNKEL (reference sequence). The length of the CDR3 is 14 residues. CDR3 amino acids: CASSQDGGGTEAFF. DNA of the CDR3: TGTGCCAGCAGCCAAGATGGGGGCGGCACTGAAGCTTTCTTT.

The rearrangement links TRBV15 to TRBJ1-2, with TRBD1 identical over 9 bases. Germline-derived CDR1 and CDR2 are LNHNV and YYDKDF (reference sequence). J lost 4 bases, V lost 1 base, and 4 bases had no gene match. The CDR3 covers 15 residues. CDR3 in amino acids: CATSRGTGEPYGYTF. In DNA form, the CDR3 reads TGTGCCACCAGCAGAGGGACAGGGGAACCCTATGGCTACACCTTC.

This chain uses TRBV7-2 with TRBJ2-7; no clear D gene. Germline CDR1 and CDR2: SGHTA and FQGNSA. The CDR3 consists of 15 residues. The V and J ends lost 1 base and 7 bases respectively, with 17 bases between them. In nucleotides, the CDR3 is TGTGCCAGCAGCTTAGTAGTTCCAGGTCCCGGAGAGCAGTACTTC. Translated, it gives CASSLVVPGPGEQYF.

This chain uses TRBV2 with TRBJ2-7, with D perhaps TRBD1 (6 bases). The CDR3 loop spans 12 amino acids. Germline CDR1 and CDR2: SNHLY and FYNNEI. V was shortened by 11 bases and J by 2 bases, with 13 bases between the two germline ends. In DNA, the CDR3 is TGTGCCTCCAGGGGCGGAACCTACGAGCAGTACTTC. It specifies CASRGGTYEQYF.

This clone was seen only once. The chain links TRBV27 to TRBJ2-3; D is perhaps TRBD2 (6 bases). With 6 bases removed from V and 2 bases from J, the gap between germline ends came to 9 bases. The CDR3 totals 13 residues. The germline V gene has CDR1 MNHEY and CDR2 SMNVEV (reference sequence). CDR3 protein: CASRSSATDTQYF. CDR3 bases: TGTGCCAGCAGATCTAGCGCCACAGATACGCAGTATTTT.

J is TRBJ2-2 and V is TRBV23-1, with 12 bases that match TRBD1. TRBV23-1 has ORF status, its function being uncertain. The V segment lost 6 bases and the J segment 4 bases; nucleotides outside the gene matches: 9. The CDR3 consists of 17 residues. DNA of the CDR3: TGCGCCAGCAGCTCGGGGGGACAGGGGGCCGGCACCGGGGAGCTGTTTTTT. Its protein product is CASSSGGQGAGTGELFF.

The gene calls are TRBV19 and TRBJ1-2; TRBD1 agrees at 10 bases. V lost 5 bases to trimming and J lost 3 bases; unmatched junction nucleotides: 3. The V gene's germline CDR1 is LNHDA and CDR2 SQIVND (reference sequence). CDR3 length: 14 residues. In DNA, the CDR3 is TGTGCCAGTAGTCCGACAGGGGGCTACTATGGCTACACCTTC. It encodes CASSPTGGYYGYTF. Full variable domain (rest looked up from reference TRBV19 and TRBJ1-2): DGGITQSPKYLFRKEGQNVTLSCEQNLNHDAMYWYRQDPGQGLRLIYYSQIVNDFQKGDIAEGYSVSREKKESFPLTVTSAQKNPTAFYLCASSPTGGYYGYTFGSGTRLTVV.

J is TRBJ2-5 and V is TRBV27; D gene unclear. Trimming pared 7 bases from V and 0 bases from J, leaving 9 bases between. The CDR3 runs to 13 residues. Germline CDR1 reads MNHEY; CDR2 reads SMNVEV (reference sequence). The CDR3 bases are TGTGCCAGCAAGAGGCAGCACCAAGAGACCCAGTACTTC. Residues: CASKRQHQETQYF.

This chain joins TRBV7-2 and TRBJ2-5, with 13 positions matching TRBD2. The CDR3 covers 18 residues. Trimming took 1 base from V and 4 from J; bases not matched to a gene: 9. Germline lookup yields CDR1 SGHTA and CDR2 FQGNSA. CDR3 sequence: CASSLGATSGGAPETQYF. For the CDR3, the DNA is TGTGCCAGCAGCTTAGGGGCTACTAGCGGGGGGGCCCCAGAGACCCAGTACTTC.

The chain joins TRBV7-2 to TRBJ2-3; a weak D match, TRBD1 (6 bases). The CDR3 length is 15 residues. Germline V CDR1 and CDR2: SGHTA, FQGNSA. The V gene lost 5 bases and the J gene lost 0 bases, with 12 bases spanning the gap. CDR3 nucleotide sequence: TGTGCCAGCAGCCGCATCGGACAGAGCACAGATACGCAGTATTTT. Protein product: CASSRIGQSTDTQYF. Full variable domain (rest looked up from reference TRBV7-2 and TRBJ2-3): GAGVSQSPSNKVTEKGKDVELRCDPISGHTALYWYRQSLGQGLEFLIYFQGNSAPDKSGLPSDRFSAERTGGSVSTLTIQRTQQEDSAVYLCASSRIGQSTDTQYFGPGTRLTVL.

This chain links TRBV5-6 with TRBJ2-1; TRBD2 matches 8 bases. The germline CDR1 and CDR2 sequences are SGHDT and YYEEEE. The CDR3 consists of 15 residues. The J segment lost 7 bases and the V segment lost 2 bases, leaving 8 bases of the junction unmatched. The CDR3 sequence: CASSFGAGAENEQFF. The CDR3 DNA reads TGTGCCAGCAGCTTCGGAGCGGGGGCCGAAAATGAGCAGTTCTTC.

The chain recombines TRBV11-2 with TRBJ2-3; perhaps TRBD2 as D (6 bases). The CDR3 runs to 14 residues. Per the germline V gene, CDR1 is SGHAT and CDR2 is FQNNGV. Trimming cost V 4 bases and J 1 base, with 9 bases left between them. The CDR3 region has the DNA TGTGCCAGCAGCTCCACGGGGGGCACAGATACGCAGTATTTT. Its translation: CASSSTGGTDTQYF.

The J gene is TRBJ2-7, the V gene TRBV6-5; TRBD2 aligns across 7 bases. Germline values: CDR1 MNHEY, CDR2 SVGAGI. V lost 3 bases and J lost 2; bases outside the gene matches: 7. The CDR3 is made up of 15 amino acids. In nucleotides, the CDR3 is TGTGCCAGCAGTTATGTCCAGCGGGGAACCTACGAGCAGTACTTC. It codes for CASSYVQRGTYEQYF.

The CDR3 DNA sequence: TGTGCCAGCAGCTTCCTAGTATCCTCCGGGGAGCTGTTTTTT. Amino acid sequence: CASSFLVSSGELFF. The V call is TRBV5-4, the J call TRBJ2-2; D call uncertain. Deletions cut 2 bases from V and 6 bases from J, with 11 bases between. Looked up from germline, CDR1 is SGHNT and CDR2 is YYREEE (reference sequence). CDR3 length: 14 amino acids.

V is TRBV7-2 and J is TRBJ1-5; 8 nucleotides match TRBD1. Germline values: CDR1 SGHTA, CDR2 FQGNSA. This CDR3 has 16 residues. Trimming cost V 4 bases and J 0 bases; bases outside gene matches: 5. The CDR3 nucleotides are TGTGCCAGCAGCTCTACAGGGGGATATAGCAATCAGCCCCAGCATTTT. It specifies CASSSTGGYSNQPQHF.